This T cell receptor (beta chain) was observed in a study of T cells after yellow fever vaccination. Whole-study results and caveats: Booster sampling recovered most clones from primary vaccination (roughly 97% CD4, roughly 90% CD8). FACS-sorted repertoires could harbor abundant contaminating bulk-population clonotypes. The CD4 compartment and the CD8 compartment contained a small share of clonotypes in common.

Template switching by 5'RACE produced TCR cDNA, adding a universal primer site and UMIs. Each CDR3 protein gets one entry after TCRdb re-called the 5' RACE reads with MiXCR. The repertoire holds about 580,000 distinct CDR3 sequences, with 17% as singletons. CDR3 length equals 15 residues. Germline V gene sequence: CDR1 LGHDT, CDR2 YNNKEL (reference sequence). Trimming left V 0 bases short and J 4 bases short, with 12 bases between. This clonotype showed up many times. Its target is not known. This clonotype was sampled from a man between 18 and 35 years old who received the YFV17D yellow fever vaccine. Material: PBMCs, obtained about 5 days after the first yellow fever vaccination. V usage is TRBV3-1 and J usage is TRBJ2-5; weak D call: TRBD1 (6 bases). CDR3 protein: CASSQEQGTGETQYF. The CDR3 DNA is TGTGCCAGCAGCCAAGAACAGGGAACCGGAGAGACCCAGTACTTC.